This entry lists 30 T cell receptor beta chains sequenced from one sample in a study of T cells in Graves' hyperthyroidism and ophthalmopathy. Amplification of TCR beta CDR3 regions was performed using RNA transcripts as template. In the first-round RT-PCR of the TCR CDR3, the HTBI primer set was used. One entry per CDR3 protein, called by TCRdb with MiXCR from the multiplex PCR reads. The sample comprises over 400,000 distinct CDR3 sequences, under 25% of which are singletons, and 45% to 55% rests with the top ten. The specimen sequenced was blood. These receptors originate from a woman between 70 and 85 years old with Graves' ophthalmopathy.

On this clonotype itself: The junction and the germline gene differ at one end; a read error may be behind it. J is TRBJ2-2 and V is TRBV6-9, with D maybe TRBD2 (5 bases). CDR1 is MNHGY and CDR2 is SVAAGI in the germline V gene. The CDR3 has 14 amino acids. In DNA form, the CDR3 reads TGCGCCAGCAAAGCGAGGGTCCAAACCGGGGAGCTGTTTTTT. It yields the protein CASKARVQTGELFF.

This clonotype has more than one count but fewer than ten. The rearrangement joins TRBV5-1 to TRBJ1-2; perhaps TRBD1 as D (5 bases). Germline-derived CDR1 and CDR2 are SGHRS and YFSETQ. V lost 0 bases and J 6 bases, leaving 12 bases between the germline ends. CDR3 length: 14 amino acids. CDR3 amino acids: CASSLAGISNGYTF. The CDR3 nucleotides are TGCGCCAGCAGCTTGGCAGGGATCTCCAATGGCTACACCTTC.

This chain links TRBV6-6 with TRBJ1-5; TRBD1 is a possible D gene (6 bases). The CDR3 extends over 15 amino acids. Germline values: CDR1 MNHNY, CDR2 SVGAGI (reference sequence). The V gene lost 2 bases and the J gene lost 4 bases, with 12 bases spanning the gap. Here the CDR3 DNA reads TGTGCCAGCAGTTACAGGACAGTCAGGAATCAGCCCCAGCATTTT. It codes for CASSYRTVRNQPQHF.

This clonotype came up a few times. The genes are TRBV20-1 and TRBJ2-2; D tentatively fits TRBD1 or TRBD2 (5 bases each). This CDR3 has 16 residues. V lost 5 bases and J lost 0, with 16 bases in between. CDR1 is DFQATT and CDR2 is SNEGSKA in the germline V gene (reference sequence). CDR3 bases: TGCAGTGCTGGCCAAATCGGGACGGCGAACACCGGGGAGCTGTTTTTT. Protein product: CSAGQIGTANTGELFF.

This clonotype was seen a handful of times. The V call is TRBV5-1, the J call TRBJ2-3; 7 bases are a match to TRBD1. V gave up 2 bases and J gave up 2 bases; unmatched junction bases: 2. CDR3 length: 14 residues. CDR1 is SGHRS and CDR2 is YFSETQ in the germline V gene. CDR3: CASSFGQDTDTQYF. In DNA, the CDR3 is TGCGCCAGCAGCTTCGGACAGGACACAGATACGCAGTATTTT.

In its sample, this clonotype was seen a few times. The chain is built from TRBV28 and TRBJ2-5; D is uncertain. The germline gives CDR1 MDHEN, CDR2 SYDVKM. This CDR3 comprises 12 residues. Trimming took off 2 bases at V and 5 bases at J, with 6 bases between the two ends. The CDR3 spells CASSLMWETQYF. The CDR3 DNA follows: TGTGCCAGCAGTTTAATGTGGGAGACCCAGTACTTC.

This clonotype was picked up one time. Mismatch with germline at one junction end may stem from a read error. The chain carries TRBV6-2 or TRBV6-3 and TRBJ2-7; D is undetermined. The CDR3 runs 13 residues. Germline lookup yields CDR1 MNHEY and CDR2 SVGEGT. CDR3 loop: CAGSPKFIGEQYF. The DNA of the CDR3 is TGTGCCGGCAGTCCGAAATTCATTGGAGAGCAGTACTTC.

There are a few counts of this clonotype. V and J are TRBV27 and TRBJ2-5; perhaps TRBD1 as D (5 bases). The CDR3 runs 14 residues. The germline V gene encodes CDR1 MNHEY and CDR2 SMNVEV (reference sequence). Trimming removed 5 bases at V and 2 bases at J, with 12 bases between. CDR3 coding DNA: TGTGCCAGCAGTCCACGACAGAATCAAGAGACCCAGTACTTC. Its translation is CASSPRQNQETQYF.

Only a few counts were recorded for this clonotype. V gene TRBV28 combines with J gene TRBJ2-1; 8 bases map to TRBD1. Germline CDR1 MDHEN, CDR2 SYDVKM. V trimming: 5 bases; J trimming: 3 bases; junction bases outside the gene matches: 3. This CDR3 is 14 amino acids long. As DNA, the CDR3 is TGTGCCAGCAGTCGACAGGGGTACTACAATGAGCAGTTCTTC. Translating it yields CASSRQGYYNEQFF.

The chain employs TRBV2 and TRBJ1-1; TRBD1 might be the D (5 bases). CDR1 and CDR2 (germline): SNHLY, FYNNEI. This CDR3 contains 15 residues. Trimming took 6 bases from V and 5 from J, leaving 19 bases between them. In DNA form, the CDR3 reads TGTGCCAGCAGGGACGTATCAGGGATCGGGACTGAAGCTTTCTTT. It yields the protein CASRDVSGIGTEAFF. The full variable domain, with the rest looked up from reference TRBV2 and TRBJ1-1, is EPEVTQTPSHQVTQMGQEVILRCVPISNHLYFYWYRQILGQKVEFLVSFYNNEISEKSEIFDDQFSVERPDGSNFTLKIRSTKLEDSAMYFCASRDVSGIGTEAFFGQGTRLTVV.

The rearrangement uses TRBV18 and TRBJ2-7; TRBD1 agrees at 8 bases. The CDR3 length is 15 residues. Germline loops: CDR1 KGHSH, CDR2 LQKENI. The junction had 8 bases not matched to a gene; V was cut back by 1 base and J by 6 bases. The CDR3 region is CASSPLPGQAVEQYF. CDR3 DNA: TGTGCCAGCTCACCACTACCGGGACAGGCGGTCGAGCAGTACTTC.

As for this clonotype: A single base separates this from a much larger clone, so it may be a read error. CDR3 loop: CASSLWSAGILNTGELFF. CDR3 sequence (DNA): TGTGCCAGCAGTTTATGGTCCGCCGGGATCCTGAACACCGGGGAGCTGTTTTTT. The rearrangement links TRBV28 to TRBJ2-2; possibly TRBD2 for D (5 bases). Trimming stripped 0 bases from V and 1 base from J, with 15 bases between. CDR1 is MDHEN, CDR2 SYDVKM, per germline. The CDR3 sequence is 18 residues long.

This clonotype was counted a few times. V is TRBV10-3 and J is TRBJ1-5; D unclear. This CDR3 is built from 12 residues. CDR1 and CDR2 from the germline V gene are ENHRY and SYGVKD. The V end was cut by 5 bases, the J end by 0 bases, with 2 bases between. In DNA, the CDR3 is TGTGCCATCAGTCCTAGCAATCAGCCCCAGCATTTT. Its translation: CAISPSNQPQHF.

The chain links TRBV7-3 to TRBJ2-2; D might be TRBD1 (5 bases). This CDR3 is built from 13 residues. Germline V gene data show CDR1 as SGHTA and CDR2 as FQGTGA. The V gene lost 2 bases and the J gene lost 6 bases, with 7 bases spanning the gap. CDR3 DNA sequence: TGTGCCAGCAGCTTAGGGGCGGCCGGGGAGCTGTTTTTT. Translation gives CASSLGAAGELFF.

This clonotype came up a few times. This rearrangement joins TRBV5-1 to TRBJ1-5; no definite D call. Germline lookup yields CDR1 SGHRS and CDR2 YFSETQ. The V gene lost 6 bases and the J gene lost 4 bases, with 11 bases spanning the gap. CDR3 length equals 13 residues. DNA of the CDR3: TGCGCCAGCATCCTATGTAGGAATCAGCCCCAGCATTTT. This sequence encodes CASILCRNQPQHF.

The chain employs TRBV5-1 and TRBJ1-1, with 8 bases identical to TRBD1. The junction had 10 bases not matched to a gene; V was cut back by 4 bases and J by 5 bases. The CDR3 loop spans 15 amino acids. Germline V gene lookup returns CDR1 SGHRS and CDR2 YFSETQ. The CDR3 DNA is TGCGCCAGCAGCGTAACAGGGGGAACGGGGACTGAAGCTTTCTTT. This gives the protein CASSVTGGTGTEAFF.

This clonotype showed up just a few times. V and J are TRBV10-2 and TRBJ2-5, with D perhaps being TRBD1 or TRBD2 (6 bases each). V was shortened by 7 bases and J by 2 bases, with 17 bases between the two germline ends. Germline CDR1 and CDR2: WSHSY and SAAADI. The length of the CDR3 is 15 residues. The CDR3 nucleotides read TGCGCCAGCAAGAGGGAGAGGGGGGTACAAGAGACCCAGTACTTC. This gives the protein CASKRERGVQETQYF.

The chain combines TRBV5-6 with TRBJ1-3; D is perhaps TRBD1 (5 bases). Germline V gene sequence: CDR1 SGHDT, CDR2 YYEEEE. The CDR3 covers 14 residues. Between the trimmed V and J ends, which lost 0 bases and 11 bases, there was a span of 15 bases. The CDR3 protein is CASSLGRRGYAIYF. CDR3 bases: TGTGCCAGCAGCTTGGGGCGGCGGGGGTACGCCATATATTTT.

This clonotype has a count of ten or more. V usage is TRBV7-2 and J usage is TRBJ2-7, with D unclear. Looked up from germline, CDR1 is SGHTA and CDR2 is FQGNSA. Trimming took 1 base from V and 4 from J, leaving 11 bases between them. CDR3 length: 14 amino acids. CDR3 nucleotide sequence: TGTGCCAGCAGCTTAGACCTCAAGAATTACGAGCAGTACTTC. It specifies CASSLDLKNYEQYF.

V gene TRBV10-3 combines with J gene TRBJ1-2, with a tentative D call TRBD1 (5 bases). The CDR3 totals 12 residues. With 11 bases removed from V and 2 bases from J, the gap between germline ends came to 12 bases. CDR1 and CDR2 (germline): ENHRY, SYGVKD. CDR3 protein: CAPAGDNYGYTF. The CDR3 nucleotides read TGTGCCCCGGCCGGGGACAACTATGGCTACACCTTC.

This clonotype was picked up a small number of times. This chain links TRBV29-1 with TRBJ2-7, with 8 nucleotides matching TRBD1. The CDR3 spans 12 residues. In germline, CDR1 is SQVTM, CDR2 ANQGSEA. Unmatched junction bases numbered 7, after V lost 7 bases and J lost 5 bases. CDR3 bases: TGCAGCGCGAGACAGGGGATCAACGAGCAGTACTTC. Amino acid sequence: CSARQGINEQYF.

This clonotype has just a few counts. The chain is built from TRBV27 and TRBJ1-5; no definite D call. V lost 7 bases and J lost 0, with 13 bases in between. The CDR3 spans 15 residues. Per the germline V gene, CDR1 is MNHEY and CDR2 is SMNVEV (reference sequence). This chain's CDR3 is CASNVGIYSNQPQHF. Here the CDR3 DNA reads TGTGCCAGCAACGTTGGCATTTATAGCAATCAGCCCCAGCATTTT.

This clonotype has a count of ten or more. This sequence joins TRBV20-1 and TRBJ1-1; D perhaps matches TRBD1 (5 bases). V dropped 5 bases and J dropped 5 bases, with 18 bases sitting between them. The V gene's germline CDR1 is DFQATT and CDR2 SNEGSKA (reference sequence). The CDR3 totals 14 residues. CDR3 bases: TGCAGTGCTCTCTCGCTGGACGGGGGTACTGAAGCTTTCTTT. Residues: CSALSLDGGTEAFF.

The CDR3 is CASRPPGVRNYGYTF. Here the CDR3 DNA reads TGTGCCAGCCGACCCCCCGGGGTTCGGAACTATGGCTACACCTTC. The chain links TRBV7-2 to TRBJ1-2; no definite D call. The CDR3 length is 15 residues. Trimming stripped 8 bases from V and 2 bases from J, with 18 bases between. Looked up from germline, CDR1 is SGHTA and CDR2 is FQGNSA.

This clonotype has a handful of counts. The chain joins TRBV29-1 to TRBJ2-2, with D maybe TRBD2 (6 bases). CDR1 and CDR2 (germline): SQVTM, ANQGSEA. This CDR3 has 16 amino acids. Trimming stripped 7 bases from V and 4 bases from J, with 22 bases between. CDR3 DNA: TGCAGCGCCGGGGGTCGGGGCACGCCGCCCACCGGGGAGCTGTTTTTT. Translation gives CSAGGRGTPPTGELFF.

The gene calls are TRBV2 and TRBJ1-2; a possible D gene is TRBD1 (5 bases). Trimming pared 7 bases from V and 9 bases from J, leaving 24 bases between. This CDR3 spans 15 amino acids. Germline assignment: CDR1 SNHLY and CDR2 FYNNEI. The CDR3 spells CASILEQEISYRYTF. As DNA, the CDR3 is TGTGCCAGCATTCTTGAACAGGAGATATCTTATCGCTACACCTTC.

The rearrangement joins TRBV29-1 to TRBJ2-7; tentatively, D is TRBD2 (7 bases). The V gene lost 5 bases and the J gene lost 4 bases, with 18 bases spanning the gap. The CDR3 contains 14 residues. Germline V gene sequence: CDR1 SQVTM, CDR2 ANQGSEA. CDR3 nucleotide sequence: TGCAGCGTTTTGGGGGGGGGCAGGGCTTACGAGCAGTACTTC. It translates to CSVLGGGRAYEQYF.

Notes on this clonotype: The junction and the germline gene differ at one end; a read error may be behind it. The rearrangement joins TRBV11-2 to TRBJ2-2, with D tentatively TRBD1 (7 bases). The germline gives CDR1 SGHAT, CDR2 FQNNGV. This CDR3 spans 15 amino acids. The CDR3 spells CASSLRRGRTGELVF. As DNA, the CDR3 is TGTGCCAGCAGCTTAAGGAGGGGGCGTACCGGGGAGCTGGTTTTT.

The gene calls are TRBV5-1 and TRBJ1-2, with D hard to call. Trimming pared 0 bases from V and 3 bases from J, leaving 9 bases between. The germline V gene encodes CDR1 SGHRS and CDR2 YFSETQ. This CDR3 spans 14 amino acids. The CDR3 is CASSLEPPHYGYTF. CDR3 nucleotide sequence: TGCGCCAGCAGCTTGGAACCCCCACACTATGGCTACACCTTC.

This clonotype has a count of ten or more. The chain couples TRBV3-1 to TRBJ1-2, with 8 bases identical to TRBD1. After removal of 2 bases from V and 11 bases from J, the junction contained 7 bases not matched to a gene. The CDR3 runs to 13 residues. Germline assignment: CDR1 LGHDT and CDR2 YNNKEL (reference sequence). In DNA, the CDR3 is TGTGCCAGCAGCCAAAGAGGCGGACAGGGTTACACCTTC. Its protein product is CASSQRGGQGYTF.